One and the same sample provided the 11 T cell receptor beta chains below, sequenced in a study of radiotherapy plus CTLA-4 blockade in lung cancer. The data were produced by immunoSEQ multiplex PCR, yet TCRdb's version contains in-frame clones alone and is incomplete. The repertoire holds around 44,000 clones, with around 77% as singletons. This specimen was peripheral blood, taken from a patient treated with radiotherapy plus ipilimumab. The receptors come from a human donor with non-small cell lung cancer whose response to radiotherapy plus ipilimumab could not be evaluated.

The V and J genes are TRBV2 and TRBJ2-7, with D perhaps matching TRBD1 (6 bases). The CDR3 extends over 14 amino acids. Germline V gene lookup returns CDR1 SNHLY and CDR2 FYNNEI. With 2 bases removed from V and 4 bases from J, the gap between germline ends came to 12 bases. The CDR3 spells CASSEQGILYEQYF. CDR3 bases: TGTGCCAGCAGTGAACAGGGGATCTTATACGAGCAGTACTTC.

This rearrangement joins TRBV7-9 to TRBJ2-5; TRBD2 aligns across 11 bases. Germline trimming cut 5 bases from V and 5 bases from J; bases unmatched to any gene: 7. CDR3 length equals 15 residues. Per the germline V gene, CDR1 is SEHNR and CDR2 is FQNEAQ (reference sequence). The CDR3 spells CASSPPASGRETQYF. The CDR3 coding sequence is TGTGCCAGCAGCCCCCCGGCTAGCGGGAGGGAGACCCAGTACTTC. Combining the CDR3 with reference TRBV7-9 and TRBJ2-5 gives the whole variable domain DTGVSQNPRHKITKRGQNVTFRCDPISEHNRLYWYRQTLGQGPEFLTYFQNEAQLEKSRLLSDRFSAERPKGSFSTLEIQRTEQGDSAMYLCASSPPASGRETQYFGPGTRLLVL.

This clone occurred a few times. Mismatch with germline at one junction end may stem from a read error. The sample carries other DNA sequences with the same CDR3. The rearrangement links TRBV7-7 to TRBJ2-5; 9 bases are shared with TRBD2. CDR3 length: 15 amino acids. CDR1 is SSHAT and CDR2 is FNYEAQ in the germline V gene (reference sequence). The DNA for the CDR3 is TGTGCTAGCAGCCTAAGCGGGAGGCCGGGGGAGACCCAGTACTTC. It yields the protein CASSLSGRPGETQYF.

J is TRBJ2-7 and V is TRBV9; 7 bases map to TRBD1. Looked up from germline, CDR1 is SGDLS and CDR2 is YYNGEE. The V and J ends lost 4 bases and 4 bases, in that order; junction bases with no gene match: 8. CDR3 length: 14 residues. The CDR3 protein is CASSLGTDIYEQYF. CDR3 sequence (DNA): TGTGCCAGCAGCCTAGGGACAGACATATACGAGCAGTACTTC. Variable domain in full (rest from reference TRBV9 and TRBJ2-7): DSGVTQTPKHLITATGQRVTLRCSPRSGDLSVYWYQQSLDQGLQFLIQYYNGEERAKGNILERFSAQQFPDLHSELNLSSLELGDSALYFCASSLGTDIYEQYFGPGTRLTVT.

This clone was seen a handful of times. The rearrangement joins TRBV27 to TRBJ2-7, with TRBD1 identical over 7 bases. CDR1 and CDR2 from the germline V gene are MNHEY and SMNVEV (reference sequence). Trimming took 2 bases from V and 4 from J; bases not matched to a gene: 2. This CDR3 is 13 amino acids long. CDR3 loop: CASSLRTGYEQYF. The CDR3 nucleotides read TGTGCCAGCAGTTTACGGACAGGATACGAGCAGTACTTC.

The rearrangement joins TRBV7-8 to TRBJ2-2; TRBD2 matches at 7 bases. The CDR3 extends over 16 amino acids. Germline-derived CDR1 and CDR2 are SGHVS and FQNEAQ. Trimming took 2 bases from V and 4 from J; bases not matched to a gene: 7. CDR3 sequence: CASSLPSSGGTGELFF. The CDR3, as DNA: TGTGCCAGCAGCTTACCATCTAGCGGAGGCACCGGGGAGCTGTTTTTT.

For this clone: The germline gene is not matched at one end of the junction; a read error may be the cause. The chain has TRBV7-7 and TRBJ2-5, with 9 nucleotides matching TRBD2. The CDR3 consists of 14 residues. Germline assignment: CDR1 SSHAT and CDR2 FNYEAQ (reference sequence). The CDR3 region has the DNA TGTGCTAGCAGCCCCCAAGCGGGAGGAGAGACCCAGTACTTC. Amino acids: CASSPQAGGETQYF. The full variable domain, its missing parts supplied by reference TRBV7-7 and TRBJ2-5, is GAGVSQSPRYKVTKRGQDVTLRCDPISSHATLYWYQQALGQGPEFLTYFNYEAQPDKSGLPSDRFSAERPEGSISTLTIQRTEQRDSAMYRCASSPQAGGETQYFGPGTRLLVL.

This clone appeared a few times. This rearrangement joins TRBV27 to TRBJ2-1; TRBD2 matches at 8 bases. The germline V gene has CDR1 MNHEY and CDR2 SMNVEV (reference sequence). This CDR3 comprises 16 residues. V shed 6 bases, J shed 7 bases, and the junction held 14 bases outside the gene matches. The CDR3 region is CASSKPGLVSWNEQFF. CDR3 coding DNA: TGTGCCAGCAGCAAACCGGGACTAGTGAGCTGGAATGAGCAGTTCTTC.

This clone is medium-sized by share. The chain combines TRBV19 with TRBJ2-7, with 7 bases aligning to TRBD2. The germline CDR1 and CDR2 sequences are LNHDA and SQIVND (reference sequence). Trimming at V came to 4 bases and at J to 0 bases, leaving 6 bases not matched to a gene. The CDR3 is 15 amino acids. CDR3 sequence: CASSTYGGSSYEQYF. The CDR3, as DNA: TGTGCCAGTAGTACGTACGGGGGGAGCTCCTACGAGCAGTACTTC.

The CDR3 is CATFRNTGELFF. The CDR3 nucleotides read TGTGCCACCTTTAGGAACACCGGGGAGCTGTTTTTT. This sequence joins TRBV6-5 and TRBJ2-2; no clear D gene. CDR3 length: 12 residues. V gave up 10 bases and J gave up 1 base, with 7 bases separating them. Per germline, CDR1 MNHEY and CDR2 SVGAGI.

This sequence joins TRBV9 and TRBJ2-1; 9 bases map to TRBD2. CDR1 SGDLS and CDR2 YYNGEE come from the germline V gene. V lost 0 bases, J lost 7 bases, and 5 bases stayed unmatched. The CDR3 totals 15 residues. In DNA, the CDR3 is TGTGCCAGCAGCGTAGGTGCGGGGGGGGGTAATGAGCAGTTCTTC. This gives the protein CASSVGAGGGNEQFF.